The source of this TCR beta chain is a study of blood T cell repertoires in COVID-19. Turning to the study itself: COVID-19 samples collected from the United States, Italy and Spain covered acute and convalescent phases. From T cells, B-cell-depleted T cells, or PBMCs came the material, which was cDNA or gDNA.

The authors' processing: Researchers report that nucleated cell counts were estimated from reference gene primer amplification. TCRdb's table, derived via immunoSEQ multiplex PCR, lists solely in-frame clones and lacks some. V and J calls and clone size follow that table, whereas D and trimming were derived from the DNA. Counted here are 250,000 to 300,000 clones, 70% to 90% occurring once; the ten biggest clones make up about 4.9%. The trim removed 4 bases at V and 7 bases at J, leaving 12 bases unmatched. This CDR3 region has 15 residues. Looked up from germline, CDR1 is LGHDT and CDR2 is YNNKEL (reference sequence).

The source of this sequence is a man between 60 and 75 years old who had recovered from COVID-19. Sample: peripheral blood. The V call is TRBV3-1 (or the pseudogene TRBV3-2), the J call TRBJ2-7, with 8 bases identical to TRBD1. CDR3 nucleotide sequence: TGTGCCAGCAGCCTCCGGACAGGGAGAGCTAGGGAGCAGTACTTC. It is translated as CASSLRTGRAREQYF.